The rows below give T cell receptor beta chains drawn from one sample of a study of identical twins. MiXCR was run by TCRdb on the 5' RACE reads, yielding one entry per CDR3 protein. Here the sample spans some 1,700,000 distinct CDR3 sequences, less than 35% being singletons. Sequencing used cord blood. The receptors derive from a newborn girl in good health. Both conserved end residues are part of each CDR3. A D gene is named only where the DNA matches it firmly. Size values are once, few and many counts, or a class for expanded clones, and some rows have none.

V gene: TRBV12-3/TRBV12-4; J gene: TRBJ2-7; clone size: .; D gene: .; CDR3 protein: CASSFGGGGEQYF; CDR3 DNA: TGTGCCAGCAGTTTTGGGGGTGGGGGCGAGCAGTACTTC
V gene: TRBV7-9; J gene: TRBJ2-1; clone size: .; D gene: .; CDR3 protein: CASSLFPANEQFF; CDR3 DNA: TGTGCCAGCAGCTTATTCCCGGCCAATGAGCAGTTCTTC
V gene: TRBV5-1; J gene: TRBJ2-1; clone size: .; D gene: .; CDR3 protein: CASSLYLEGEQFF; CDR3 DNA: TGCGCCAGCAGCTTGTACTTGGAGGGTGAGCAGTTCTTC
V gene: TRBV4-1; J gene: TRBJ1-5; clone size: .; D gene: .; CDR3 protein: CASSQEVGGLIGPQHF; CDR3 DNA: TGCGCCAGCAGCCAAGAAGTGGGGGGATTGATCGGGCCCCAGCATTTT
V gene: TRBV20-1; J gene: TRBJ1-4; clone size: .; D gene: .; CDR3 protein: CSASLLGDEKLFF; CDR3 DNA: TGCAGTGCTAGTCTGCTTGGTGATGAAAAACTGTTTTTT
V gene: TRBV10-3; J gene: TRBJ1-1; clone size: .; D gene: .; CDR3 protein: CAISESKSGALRTEAFF; CDR3 DNA: TGTGCCATCAGTGAGTCAAAGTCAGGGGCATTAAGGACTGAAGCTTTCTTT
V gene: TRBV24-1; J gene: TRBJ2-3; clone size: .; D gene: TRBD1; CDR3 protein: CATSGPGLRQGISDTQYF; CDR3 DNA: TGTGCCACCAGTGGCCCCGGCCTCCGACAGGGGATCTCAGATACGCAGTATTTT
V gene: TRBV7-2; J gene: TRBJ2-3; clone size: many; D gene: .; CDR3 protein: CASSLMISTDTQYF; CDR3 DNA: TGTGCCAGCAGCTTGATGATAAGCACAGATACGCAGTATTTT
V gene: TRBV27; J gene: TRBJ1-1; clone size: .; D gene: TRBD1; CDR3 protein: CASSLRGQGAPEAFF; CDR3 DNA: TGTGCCAGCAGTTTACGGGGACAGGGGGCGCCTGAAGCTTTCTTT
V gene: TRBV20-1; J gene: TRBJ2-5; clone size: .; D gene: .; CDR3 protein: CSAIIPGLKETQYF; CDR3 DNA: TGCAGTGCTATCATCCCGGGACTCAAAGAGACCCAGTACTTC
V gene: TRBV9; J gene: TRBJ2-2; clone size: .; D gene: TRBD2; CDR3 protein: CASSVPFGGEPSTGELFF; CDR3 DNA: TGTGCCAGCAGCGTTCCGTTCGGGGGGGAACCTTCCACCGGGGAGCTGTTTTTT
V gene: TRBV10-3; J gene: TRBJ2-3; clone size: many; D gene: TRBD1; CDR3 protein: CAISSTTGDTDTQYF; CDR3 DNA: TGTGCCATCAGCTCAACCACAGGGGACACAGATACGCAGTATTTT
V gene: TRBV18; J gene: TRBJ2-7; clone size: few; D gene: TRBD1; CDR3 protein: CASSPQRGGITYEQYF; CDR3 DNA: TGTGCCAGCTCACCCCAGAGAGGGGGCATCACCTACGAGCAGTACTTC
V gene: TRBV11-2; J gene: TRBJ2-4; clone size: few; D gene: .; CDR3 protein: CASSLRPQGGIQYF; CDR3 DNA: TGTGCCAGCAGCTTAAGACCTCAGGGAGGCATTCAGTACTTC
V gene: TRBV5-1; J gene: TRBJ2-3; clone size: few; D gene: TRBD1; CDR3 protein: CASSSGGHTDTQYF; CDR3 DNA: TGCGCCAGCAGCTCAGGGGGACACACAGATACGCAGTATTTT
V gene: TRBV7-8; J gene: TRBJ2-3; clone size: few; D gene: TRBD2; CDR3 protein: CASSLVAGGGDTQYF; CDR3 DNA: TGTGCCAGCAGCTTAGTAGCTGGGGGGGGAGATACGCAGTATTTT
V gene: TRBV25-1; J gene: TRBJ2-7; clone size: .; D gene: TRBD1; CDR3 protein: CASSVPGTGGSYEQYF; CDR3 DNA: TGTGCCAGCAGTGTACCAGGGACAGGGGGTTCCTACGAGCAGTACTTC
V gene: TRBV2; J gene: TRBJ2-5; clone size: .; D gene: .; CDR3 protein: CASRAKDPGQETQYF; CDR3 DNA: TGTGCCAGCAGAGCCAAGGACCCGGGCCAAGAGACCCAGTACTTC
V gene: TRBV13; J gene: TRBJ2-3; clone size: once; D gene: TRBD2; CDR3 protein: CASSPGTSYGDTQYF; CDR3 DNA: TGTGCCAGCAGCCCGGGGACTAGCTACGGCGATACGCAGTATTTT
V gene: TRBV6-5; J gene: TRBJ1-4; clone size: .; D gene: TRBD1; CDR3 protein: CASSRGQVFNEKLFF; CDR3 DNA: TGTGCCAGCAGTCGCGGACAGGTCTTTAATGAAAAACTGTTTTTT
V gene: TRBV28; J gene: TRBJ1-5; clone size: few; D gene: TRBD1; CDR3 protein: CASSPGQVDQPQHF; CDR3 DNA: TGTGCCAGCAGTCCGGGACAGGTTGATCAGCCCCAGCATTTT
V gene: TRBV29-1; J gene: TRBJ2-2; clone size: .; D gene: TRBD1; CDR3 protein: CSVGASGTVQGFGGELFF; CDR3 DNA: TGCAGCGTTGGGGCGTCCGGGACAGTTCAAGGTTTTGGCGGGGAGCTGTTTTTT
V gene: TRBV27; J gene: TRBJ2-3; clone size: few; D gene: .; CDR3 protein: CASSLWSRQTVTDTQYF; CDR3 DNA: TGTGCCAGCAGTCTATGGAGCCGACAGACGGTCACAGATACGCAGTATTTT
V gene: TRBV5-1; J gene: TRBJ2-1; clone size: .; D gene: .; CDR3 protein: CASSHPASPRAYNEQFF; CDR3 DNA: TGCGCCAGCAGTCATCCTGCCTCGCCCCGCGCCTACAATGAGCAGTTCTTC
V gene: TRBV2; J gene: TRBJ2-6; clone size: few; D gene: TRBD1; CDR3 protein: CARDRDRTLSGANVLTF; CDR3 DNA: TGTGCCAGGGACCGGGACAGGACTCTCTCTGGGGCCAACGTCCTGACTTTC
V gene: TRBV7-2; J gene: TRBJ2-1; clone size: few; D gene: .; CDR3 protein: CASSFEPTARNEQFF; CDR3 DNA: TGTGCCAGCAGCTTTGAGCCAACCGCCAGGAATGAGCAGTTCTTC
V gene: TRBV27; J gene: TRBJ1-3; clone size: .; D gene: .; CDR3 protein: CASERLRGYSGNTIYF; CDR3 DNA: TGTGCCAGCGAGAGACTCAGAGGGTACTCTGGAAACACCATATATTTT
V gene: TRBV28; J gene: TRBJ2-7; clone size: .; D gene: TRBD2; CDR3 protein: CASSNLAALYGQYF; CDR3 DNA: TGTGCCAGCAGTAACCTAGCGGCTCTCTACGGGCAGTACTTC
V gene: TRBV20-1; J gene: TRBJ2-7; clone size: few; D gene: .; CDR3 protein: CSAPRGTPEPYEQYF; CDR3 DNA: TGCAGTGCTCCCCGGGGGACTCCAGAACCATACGAGCAGTACTTC
V gene: TRBV19; J gene: TRBJ2-7; clone size: few; D gene: TRBD1; CDR3 protein: CASSMTGAYEQYF; CDR3 DNA: TGTGCCAGTAGTATGACAGGGGCCTACGAGCAGTACTTC
V gene: TRBV19; J gene: TRBJ2-2; clone size: .; D gene: .; CDR3 protein: CASRFAATANTGELFF; CDR3 DNA: TGTGCCAGTAGATTTGCTGCGACAGCGAACACCGGGGAGCTGTTTTTT
V gene: TRBV7-8; J gene: TRBJ2-1; clone size: once; D gene: TRBD2; CDR3 protein: CASITSGATSSYNEQFF; CDR3 DNA: TGTGCCAGCATCACTAGCGGGGCCACAAGCTCCTACAATGAGCAGTTCTTC
V gene: TRBV4-2; J gene: TRBJ1-1; clone size: few; D gene: TRBD1; CDR3 protein: CASSQARGDTEAFF; CDR3 DNA: TGTGCCAGCAGCCAAGCCAGGGGGGACACTGAAGCTTTCTTT
V gene: TRBV7-9; J gene: TRBJ2-1; clone size: .; D gene: .; CDR3 protein: CASSLADQINEQFF; CDR3 DNA: TGTGCCAGCAGCTTAGCCGACCAGATAAATGAGCAGTTCTTC
V gene: TRBV12-3/TRBV12-4; J gene: TRBJ2-3; clone size: .; D gene: TRBD2; CDR3 protein: CASSWREGDTQYF; CDR3 DNA: TGTGCCAGCAGTTGGCGGGAGGGAGATACGCAGTATTTT
V gene: TRBV28; J gene: TRBJ2-5; clone size: .; D gene: TRBD2; CDR3 protein: CASSPLAGAQYF; CDR3 DNA: TGTGCCAGCAGTCCGCTAGCGGGAGCGCAGTACTTC
V gene: TRBV10-3; J gene: TRBJ2-4; clone size: .; D gene: .; CDR3 protein: CAISEFKGDIQYF; CDR3 DNA: TGTGCCATCAGTGAGTTTAAGGGGGACATTCAGTACTTC
V gene: TRBV6-6; J gene: TRBJ2-7; clone size: .; D gene: TRBD2; CDR3 protein: CASSYQAGASYEQYF; CDR3 DNA: TGTGCCAGCAGTTACCAAGCGGGGGCCTCCTACGAGCAGTACTTC
V gene: TRBV27; J gene: TRBJ1-6; clone size: .; D gene: TRBD1; CDR3 protein: CASSLLARDSDSPLHF; CDR3 DNA: TGTGCCAGCAGTTTATTGGCCCGGGACAGTGATTCACCCCTCCACTTT
V gene: TRBV5-1; J gene: TRBJ1-1; clone size: once; D gene: .; CDR3 protein: CASSLTGDEAFF; CDR3 DNA: TGCGCCAGCAGCCTGACAGGTGATGAAGCTTTCTTT
V gene: TRBV2; J gene: TRBJ2-3; clone size: .; D gene: .; CDR3 protein: CASNPGSGSTDTQYF; CDR3 DNA: TGTGCCAGCAACCCAGGAAGCGGGAGCACAGATACGCAGTATTTT
V gene: TRBV2; J gene: TRBJ2-4; clone size: few; D gene: TRBD2; CDR3 protein: CASSATSGMDIQYF; CDR3 DNA: TGTGCCAGCAGTGCGACTAGCGGGATGGACATTCAGTACTTC